Below are 24 T cell receptor beta chains sequenced from a single sample in a study of human T cells and chemical hapten exposure. TCRdb itself ran the RACE reads through MiXCR, one entry per CDR3 protein. The table records around 340,000 distinct CDR3 sequences, under 8% of them present only once. Time point noted: patch test 1, 2 weeks after DPC sensitization. The treatment: therapeutic diphenylcyclopropenone sensitization with weekly scalp DPC. The sample in question was whole blood, obtained in connection with sensitization to the hapten diphenylcyclopropenone (DPC). These receptors were collected from a woman aged 18-35 years with alopecia areata. Some clones in this sample may be carry-over from other donors' samples.

The chain recombines TRBV12-3 or TRBV12-4 with TRBJ2-2, with TRBD1 matching over 11 bases. The length of the CDR3 is 15 residues. Trimming took 8 bases from V and 5 from J; bases not matched to a gene: 7. CDR3 nucleotide sequence: TGTGCCAGCGGAACCTGGGACAGGGGGACCGGGGAGCTGTTTTTT. Its translation: CASGTWDRGTGELFF.

This chain connects TRBV6-2 or TRBV6-3 to TRBJ2-7, with 8 nucleotides matching TRBD2. V shed 8 bases and J 9 bases; nucleotides not matched to a gene: 12. This CDR3 region has 13 residues. In germline, CDR1 is MNHEY, CDR2 SVGEGT. The chain's CDR3 is CASSRGLVGSQYF. CDR3 coding DNA: TGTGCCAGCTCTCGGGGACTAGTAGGGTCGCAGTACTTC.

The CDR3 protein is CSARERGLGKNTQYF. CDR3 sequence (DNA): TGCAGTGCTAGAGAGCGGGGGTTGGGGAAAAATACGCAGTATTTT. V gene TRBV20-1 combines with J gene TRBJ2-3, with 7 nucleotides matching TRBD2. The ends lost 0 bases at V and 7 bases at J; junction bases unmatched: 10. The length of the CDR3 is 15 residues. The germline CDR1 and CDR2 sequences are DFQATT and SNEGSKA (reference sequence).

This clonotype has a count of ten or more. The chain has TRBV28 and TRBJ2-5; the D gene is possibly TRBD2 (5 bases). The CDR3 is made up of 13 amino acids. The V gene's germline CDR1 is MDHEN and CDR2 SYDVKM. V lost 3 bases and J lost 7, with 12 bases in between. The CDR3 sequence is CASSFAGAGTQYF. For the CDR3, the DNA is TGTGCCAGCAGTTTCGCGGGTGCGGGGACCCAGTACTTC.

This clonotype was seen more than once but under ten times. The chain uses TRBV7-2 and TRBJ1-5, with unresolved D. Trimming pared 6 bases from V and 7 bases from J, leaving 13 bases between. The CDR3 runs 13 residues. Germline-derived CDR1 and CDR2 are SGHTA and FQGNSA. For the CDR3, the DNA is TGTGCCAGCAGTAGGAATCTGGTACAGCCCCAGCATTTT. Protein sequence: CASSRNLVQPQHF.

This clonotype has just a few counts. The V gene is TRBV7-3, the J gene TRBJ2-3, with 10 bases aligning to TRBD2. This CDR3 region has 15 residues. J gave up 5 bases and V 5 bases, and 7 bases lay outside the gene matches. CDR1 is SGHTA and CDR2 is FQGTGA in the germline V gene. The CDR3 is CASSLSGGRIDTQYF. The CDR3 nucleotides are TGTGCCAGCAGCCTTAGCGGGGGGCGGATAGATACGCAGTATTTT.

The chain links TRBV11-2 to TRBJ2-2; D is uncertain. Germline V lookup: CDR1 SGHAT, CDR2 FQNNGV. Trimming cost V 5 bases and J 1 base, with 11 bases left between them. The CDR3 loop spans 15 amino acids. The CDR3 DNA sequence: TGTGCCAGCAGCGTTTTTAGAGGGAACACCGGGGAGCTGTTTTTT. Amino acid sequence: CASSVFRGNTGELFF.

This clonotype was detected a few times. The chain recombines TRBV27 with TRBJ2-1, with TRBD2 as a possible D gene (7 bases). The CDR3 sequence is 15 residues long. V was cut by 1 base and J by 8 bases, with 15 bases left in between. Germline assignment: CDR1 MNHEY and CDR2 SMNVEV (reference sequence). CDR3 bases: TGTGCCAGCAGTTTATATGGGGGGGCTGTATATGAGCAGTTCTTC. As protein: CASSLYGGAVYEQFF.

This clonotype has ten or more counts. The V and J genes are TRBV2 and TRBJ2-2, with D uncertain. Between the trimmed V and J ends, which lost 6 bases and 6 bases, there was a span of 14 bases. The germline gives CDR1 SNHLY, CDR2 FYNNEI. The CDR3 totals 14 residues. CDR3 nucleotide sequence: TGTGCCAGCAGGCGGAGCCCGATCGCCGGGGAGCTGTTTTTT. Protein: CASRRSPIAGELFF.

The chain combines TRBV24-1 with TRBJ1-2; D gene ambiguous. V dropped 7 bases and J dropped 4 bases, with 9 bases sitting between them. The CDR3 has 12 residues. CDR1 is KGHDR and CDR2 is SFDVKD in the germline V gene. CDR3 residues: CATRGFIYGYTF. The CDR3 nucleotides are TGTGCCACCAGAGGATTCATCTATGGCTACACCTTC.

This clonotype has a handful of counts. This chain joins TRBV7-2 and TRBJ1-3; D call uncertain. Trimming pared 0 bases from V and 4 bases from J, leaving 7 bases between. Germline V gives CDR1 SGHTA, CDR2 FQGNSA. This CDR3 is 14 amino acids long. CDR3 loop: CASSLAVVGNTIYF. CDR3 bases: TGTGCCAGCAGCTTAGCGGTTGTCGGAAACACCATATATTTT.

This clonotype was detected ten times or more. The V call is TRBV3-1, the J call TRBJ2-5; 9 positions match TRBD2. Unmatched junction bases numbered 5, after V lost 0 bases and J lost 3 bases. The CDR3 is 16 residues long. The germline V gene encodes CDR1 LGHDT and CDR2 YNNKEL (reference sequence). This CDR3 reads CASSQDKKRGEETQYF. The CDR3 bases are TGTGCCAGCAGCCAAGATAAAAAGCGGGGGGAAGAGACCCAGTACTTC.

The chain links TRBV20-1 to TRBJ1-5, with D possibly matching TRBD1 (5 bases). The CDR3 runs 15 residues. Germline CDR1 is DFQATT and CDR2 is SNEGSKA (reference sequence). V lost 3 bases, J lost 5 bases, and 17 bases lay in between. The CDR3 loop is CSASNPFRDYQPQHF. CDR3 DNA sequence: TGCAGTGCTAGTAATCCGTTTAGGGACTATCAGCCCCAGCATTTT.

This clonotype was recorded at least ten times. The V and J genes are TRBV12-3 or TRBV12-4 and TRBJ1-5; D unclear. The CDR3 is 15 residues long. Between the trimmed V and J ends, which lost 3 bases and 4 bases, there was a span of 13 bases. In nucleotides, the CDR3 is TGTGCCAGCAGTTTTTCCCGCCGGGGAAATCAGCCCCAGCATTTT. It codes for CASSFSRRGNQPQHF.

This clonotype was recorded at least ten times. The chain links TRBV4-1 to TRBJ2-1, with D possibly matching TRBD2 (5 bases). Per the germline V gene, CDR1 is MGHRA and CDR2 is YSYEKL. Between the trimmed V and J ends, which lost 4 bases and 4 bases, there was a span of 17 bases. The CDR3 sequence is 16 residues long. The CDR3 here is CASSPDGVAVYNEQFF. CDR3 nucleotide sequence: TGCGCCAGCAGCCCAGACGGGGTTGCAGTGTACAATGAGCAGTTCTTC.

This clonotype showed up many times. The chain has TRBV15 and TRBJ2-7; TRBD1 is a possible D gene (6 bases). CDR1 and CDR2 (germline): LNHNV, YYDKDF (reference sequence). The CDR3 length is 14 residues. V dropped 0 bases and J dropped 8 bases, with 14 bases sitting between them. As DNA, the CDR3 is TGTGCCACCAGCAGAGAGCCAGCCGGGACAAAGCAGTACTTC. Protein: CATSREPAGTKQYF.

This chain links TRBV28 with TRBJ2-5, with TRBD2 identical over 9 bases. V lost 5 bases, J lost 3 bases, and 13 bases stayed unmatched. Germline V gene lookup returns CDR1 MDHEN and CDR2 SYDVKM. There are 17 residues in the CDR3. This CDR3 is CASSPPRGIAGEETQYF. The CDR3 region has the DNA TGTGCCAGCAGTCCACCCAGGGGAATAGCGGGGGAAGAGACCCAGTACTTC.

Remarks on this clonotype: A read error may explain this, as a much larger clone is one base away. J is TRBJ1-1 and V is TRBV2; TRBD1 agrees at 9 bases. This CDR3 comprises 17 residues. Germline assignment: CDR1 SNHLY and CDR2 FYNNEI. Trimming cost V 7 bases and J 0 bases; bases outside gene matches: 12. This CDR3 is CASTGGTGFFMNTEAFF. The CDR3 DNA sequence: TGTGCCAGCACCGGCGGGACAGGGTTCTTTATGAACACTGAAGCTTTCTTT.

This clonotype was counted between two and nine times. CDR3 in DNA: TGTGCCAGCAGTCCCGGGACCTTAATGAAGAAACTGTTTTTT. Its protein is CASSPGTLMKKLFF. The chain links TRBV27 to TRBJ1-4; TRBD1 is a possible D gene (5 bases). This CDR3 has 14 residues. The V and J ends lost 5 bases and 11 bases respectively, with 18 bases between them. Germline V gives CDR1 MNHEY, CDR2 SMNVEV (reference sequence).

In its sample, this clonotype was seen many times. The chain has TRBV7-2 and TRBJ2-7; tentative D call: TRBD1 (6 bases). Germline V CDR1 and CDR2: SGHTA, FQGNSA. The CDR3 extends over 12 amino acids. Trimming pared 3 bases from V and 8 bases from J, leaving 11 bases between. CDR3 nucleotides: TGTGCCAGCAGCTTTGCAGGGGTAAAGCAGTACTTC. Protein sequence: CASSFAGVKQYF.

This clonotype was recorded a few times. The CDR3 DNA reads as TGTGCCAGCAGTTATATACAGGGCTACAATGAGCAGTTCTTC. Translating it yields CASSYIQGYNEQFF. This chain links TRBV14 with TRBJ2-1; tentatively, D is TRBD1 (6 bases). CDR1 and CDR2 (germline): SGHDN, FVKESK. V was pared by 6 bases and J by 3 bases, with 12 bases between. The CDR3 length is 14 residues. Drawing the rest from reference TRBV14 and TRBJ2-1, the complete variable domain is EAGVTQFPSHSVIEKGQTVTLRCDPISGHDNLYWYRRVMGKEIKFLLHFVKESKQDESGMPNNRFLAERTGGTYSTLKVQPAELEDSGVYFCASSYIQGYNEQFFGPGTRLTVL.

The J gene is TRBJ1-5, the V gene TRBV27; a weak D match, TRBD1 (6 bases). Per the germline V gene, CDR1 is MNHEY and CDR2 is SMNVEV (reference sequence). V was shortened by 6 bases and J by 0 bases, with 21 bases between the two germline ends. This CDR3 is built from 18 residues. DNA of the CDR3: TGTGCCAGCAGCCGAAAGGGGGACGAAGCGTATAGCAATCAGCCCCAGCATTTT. Encoded protein: CASSRKGDEAYSNQPQHF.

This clonotype was picked up many times. The V gene is TRBV28, the J gene TRBJ2-7; 11 nucleotides agree with TRBD1. Looked up from germline, CDR1 is MDHEN and CDR2 is SYDVKM. The CDR3 contains 16 residues. The V and J ends lost 5 bases and 3 bases, in that order; junction bases with no gene match: 9. This CDR3 reads CASSAIRTGGVYEQYF. CDR3 sequence (DNA): TGTGCCAGCAGTGCCATCCGGACAGGGGGCGTCTACGAGCAGTACTTC.

This clonotype occurred many times. V gene TRBV6-5 combines with J gene TRBJ1-1; 8 bases fit TRBD1. This CDR3 region has 13 residues. The V gene end was trimmed by 5 bases and the J gene end by 7 bases; junction bases not matched to a gene: 6. The germline V gene has CDR1 MNHEY and CDR2 SVGAGI. The CDR3 protein is CASSRTGTGEAFF. The CDR3 region has the DNA TGTGCCAGCAGTAGAACCGGGACAGGTGAAGCTTTCTTT.